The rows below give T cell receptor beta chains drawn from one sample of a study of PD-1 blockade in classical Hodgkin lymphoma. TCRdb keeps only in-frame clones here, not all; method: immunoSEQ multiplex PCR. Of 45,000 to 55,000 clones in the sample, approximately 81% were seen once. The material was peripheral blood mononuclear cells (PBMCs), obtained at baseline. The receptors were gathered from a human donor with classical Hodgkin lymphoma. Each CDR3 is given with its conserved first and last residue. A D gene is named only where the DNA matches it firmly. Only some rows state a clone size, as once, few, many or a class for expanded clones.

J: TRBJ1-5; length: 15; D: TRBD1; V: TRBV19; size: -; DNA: TGTGCCAGTAGTATAGCTGGGACAGGGAGACAGCCCCAGCATTTT; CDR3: CASSIAGTGRQPQHF
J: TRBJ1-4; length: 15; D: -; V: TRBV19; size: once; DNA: TGTGCCAGTAGCCGGGGGGCTGCAACTAATGAAAAACTGTTTTTT; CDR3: CASSRGAATNEKLFF
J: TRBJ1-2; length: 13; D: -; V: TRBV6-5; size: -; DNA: TGTGCCAGCAGTTATCAGGGTGGCTATGGCTACACCTTC; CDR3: CASSYQGGYGYTF
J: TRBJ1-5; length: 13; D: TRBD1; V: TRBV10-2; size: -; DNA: TGCGCCAGTACAGGGGGCGCATATCAGCCCCAGCATTTT; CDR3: CASTGGAYQPQHF
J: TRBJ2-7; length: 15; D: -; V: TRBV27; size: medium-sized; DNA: TGTGCCAGCAGTCCCTACCCGGACAGCTCCTACGAGCAGTACTTC; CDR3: CASSPYPDSSYEQYF
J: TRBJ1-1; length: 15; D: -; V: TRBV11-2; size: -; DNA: TGTGCCAGCAGCCCCTCCGGAGTACAGAACACTGAAGCTTTCTTT; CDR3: CASSPSGVQNTEAFF
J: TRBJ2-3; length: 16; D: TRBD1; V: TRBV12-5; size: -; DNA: TGTGCTAGTGGCACCGGGACAGGGCATGACACAGATACGCAGTATTTT; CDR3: CASGTGTGHDTDTQYF
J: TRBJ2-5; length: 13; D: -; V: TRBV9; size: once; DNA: TGTGCCAGCAGCGTGGACACCTCGGAGACCCAGTACTTC; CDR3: CASSVDTSETQYF
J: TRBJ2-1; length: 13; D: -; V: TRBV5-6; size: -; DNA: TGTGCCAGCAGCTTTGGGACTCCTAATGAGCAGTTCTTC; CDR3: CASSFGTPNEQFF
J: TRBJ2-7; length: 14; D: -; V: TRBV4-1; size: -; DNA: TGCGCCAGCAGCCAAGTTACGGAGACCTACGAGCAGTACTTC; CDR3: CASSQVTETYEQYF
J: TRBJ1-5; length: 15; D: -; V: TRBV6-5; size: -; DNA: TGTGCCAGCAGAGGGTCCTACCAGGGCAATCAGCCCCAGCATTTT; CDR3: CASRGSYQGNQPQHF
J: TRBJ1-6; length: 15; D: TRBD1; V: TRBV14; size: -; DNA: TGTGCCAGCAGCCTAAACAGGGGGTCTCTCTCACCCCTCCACTTT; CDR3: CASSLNRGSLSPLHF
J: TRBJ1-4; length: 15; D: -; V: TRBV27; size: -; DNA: TGTGCCAGCAGTTTTAGACACCCAACTAATGAAAAACTGTTTTTT; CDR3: CASSFRHPTNEKLFF
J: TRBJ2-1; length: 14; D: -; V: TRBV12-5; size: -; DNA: TGTGCTAGTGGTGTGGGGTATGGCAACAATGAGCAGTTCTTC; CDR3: CASGVGYGNNEQFF
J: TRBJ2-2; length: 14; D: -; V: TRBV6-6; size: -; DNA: TGTGCCAGCAGTTTCGCGGGTTATGCCGGGGAGCTGTTTTTT; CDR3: CASSFAGYAGELFF
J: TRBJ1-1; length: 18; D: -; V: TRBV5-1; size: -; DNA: TGCGCCAGCAGCTTGGTCGTGACTCATCGAACGGGGAACACTGAAGCTTTCTTT; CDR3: CASSLVVTHRTGNTEAFF
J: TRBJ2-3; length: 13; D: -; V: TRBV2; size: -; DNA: TGTGCCAGCAGTGCAGCCAGGACAGATACGCAGTATTTT; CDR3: CASSAARTDTQYF
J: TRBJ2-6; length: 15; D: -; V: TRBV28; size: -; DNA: TGTGCCAGCAGTTACAGCCTCTCTGGGGCCAACGTCCTGACTTTC; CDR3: CASSYSLSGANVLTF
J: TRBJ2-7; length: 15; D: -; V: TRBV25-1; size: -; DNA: TGTGCCAGCACCGACTCCGAGGGGATCTCCTACGAGCAGTACTTC; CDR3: CASTDSEGISYEQYF
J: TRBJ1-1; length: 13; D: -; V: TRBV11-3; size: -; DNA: TGTGCCAGCAGGACCGAATGGGCAGGCGTTAGTTTCTTT; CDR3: CASRTEWAGVSFF
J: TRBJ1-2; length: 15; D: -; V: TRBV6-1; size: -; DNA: TGTGCCAGCAGTGCCACCCGGGCGGGACCCTATGGCTACACCTTC; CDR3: CASSATRAGPYGYTF
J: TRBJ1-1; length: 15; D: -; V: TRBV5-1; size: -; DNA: TGCGCCAGCAGCCCCTCTACAGGGTTCAACACTGAAGCTTTCTTT; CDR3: CASSPSTGFNTEAFF
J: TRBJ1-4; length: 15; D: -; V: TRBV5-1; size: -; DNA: TGCGCCAGCAGCCTCGTGGGGGGGCAACGTGAAAAACTGTTTTTT; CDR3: CASSLVGGQREKLFF
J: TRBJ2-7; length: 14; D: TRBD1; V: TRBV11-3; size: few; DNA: TGTGCCAGCAGCTTGAGACAGGGGGACCGCGAGCAGTACTTC; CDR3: CASSLRQGDREQYF